The clone carrying this T cell receptor beta chain was found many times. The data originate from a study of beta chain features in type 1 diabetes. The investigators reverse transcribed all of the isolated RNA, so they sequenced expressed TCRB transcripts. Produced via immunoSEQ multiplex PCR; TCRdb's table is partial and in-frame only. The sample has 300,000 to 450,000 clones; roughly an eighth are singletons. The CDR3 spans 15 residues. Germline lookup yields CDR1 LGHNA and CDR2 YSLEER. The V gene lost 0 bases and the J gene lost 10 bases, with 17 bases spanning the gap. This clonotype was obtained from a man aged 18 to 29 in good health. The rearrangement uses TRBV4-3 and TRBJ2-3; D ambiguous. The sample was naive CD4+ T cells from blood. CDR3 residues: CASSQDQTIPNAQYF. The CDR3 bases are TGCGCCAGCAGCCAAGATCAAACAATCCCGAACGCGCAGTATTTT.